This is a list of T cell receptor beta chains from one sample in a study of cytomegalovirus exposure and HLA in healthy donors. Here immunoSEQ multiplex PCR was the method, and the copy in TCRdb shows in-frame clones only, minus some. Of approximately 92,000 clones listed, over 70% are singletons. Sample: PBMCs. The receptors derive from a man between 50 and 59 years old in good health and CMV-seropositive. CDR3s include the opening cysteine and the closing phenylalanine or tryptophan. A D gene is named only where the DNA matches it firmly. Only part of the rows carry a size: once, few, many, or a class if the clone is expanded.

size	V	D	J	CDR3	DNA
.	TRBV18	.	TRBJ1-5	CASSLEGVGNQPQHF	TGTGCCAGCTCCCTCGAAGGGGTCGGCAATCAGCCCCAGCATTTT
.	TRBV7-2	.	TRBJ2-4	CASSLHQGGKNIQYF	TGTGCCAGCAGCTTACACCAAGGAGGCAAAAACATTCAGTACTTC
once	TRBV7-6	TRBD1	TRBJ1-2	CASSLVSDRSGYTF	TGTGCCAGCAGCTTAGTTTCGGACAGGTCCGGCTACACCTTC
few	TRBV28	TRBD1	TRBJ2-1	CASSLWETGDVNEQFF	TGTGCCAGCAGTTTATGGGAGACAGGGGACGTCAATGAGCAGTTCTTC
.	TRBV4-1	TRBD1	TRBJ1-1	CASSLRQGNTEAFF	TGCGCCAGCAGCCTTCGACAGGGGAACACTGAAGCTTTCTTT
.	TRBV4-1	.	TRBJ2-5	CASSPILAGLGRETQYF	TGCGCCAGCAGCCCAATTTTGGCGGGTTTAGGGCGAGAGACCCAGTACTTC
.	TRBV9	TRBD2	TRBJ2-1	CASSVSGGASYNEQFF	TGTGCCAGCAGTGTTAGCGGGGGGGCCTCCTACAATGAGCAGTTCTTC
.	TRBV7-3	TRBD1	TRBJ2-7	CASSWGTGPSYEQYF	TGTGCCAGCAGCTGGGGGACAGGGCCCTCCTACGAGCAGTACTTC
.	TRBV2	.	TRBJ2-3	CASSGRGGTDTQYF	TGTGCCAGCAGTGGCAGGGGAGGCACAGATACGCAGTATTTT
.	TRBV9	.	TRBJ2-3	CASSPSVTDTQYF	TGTGCCAGCAGCCCATCAGTCACAGATACGCAGTATTTT